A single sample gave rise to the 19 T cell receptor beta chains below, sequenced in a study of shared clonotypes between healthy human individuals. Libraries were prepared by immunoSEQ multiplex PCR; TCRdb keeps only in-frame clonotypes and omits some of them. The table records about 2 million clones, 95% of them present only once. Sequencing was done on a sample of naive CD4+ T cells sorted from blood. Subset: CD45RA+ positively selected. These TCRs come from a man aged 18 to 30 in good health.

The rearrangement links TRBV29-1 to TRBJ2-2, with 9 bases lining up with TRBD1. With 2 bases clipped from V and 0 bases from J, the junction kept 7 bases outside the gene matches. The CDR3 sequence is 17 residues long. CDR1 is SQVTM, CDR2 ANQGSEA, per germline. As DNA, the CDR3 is TGCAGCGTTGAATCACCTGGGGACAGGGCGAACACCGGGGAGCTGTTTTTT. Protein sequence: CSVESPGDRANTGELFF.

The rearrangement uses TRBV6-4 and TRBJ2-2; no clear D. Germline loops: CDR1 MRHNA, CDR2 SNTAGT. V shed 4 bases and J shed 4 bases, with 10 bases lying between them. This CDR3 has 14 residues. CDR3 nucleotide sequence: TGTGCCAGCAGTGCACAGCTGGGCACCGGGGAGCTGTTTTTT. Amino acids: CASSAQLGTGELFF.

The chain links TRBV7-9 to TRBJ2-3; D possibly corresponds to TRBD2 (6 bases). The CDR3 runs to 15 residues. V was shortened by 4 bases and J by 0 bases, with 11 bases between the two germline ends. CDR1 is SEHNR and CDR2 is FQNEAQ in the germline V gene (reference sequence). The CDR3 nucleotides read TGTGCCAGCAGCTACCCTGGGACTAGCACAGATACGCAGTATTTT. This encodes CASSYPGTSTDTQYF.

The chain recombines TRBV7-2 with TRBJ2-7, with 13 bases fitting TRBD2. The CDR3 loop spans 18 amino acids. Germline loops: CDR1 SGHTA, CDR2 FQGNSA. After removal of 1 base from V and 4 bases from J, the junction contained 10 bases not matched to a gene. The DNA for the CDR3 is TGTGCCAGCAGCTTAGTGCCCGGACTAGCGGGAGATCTTTACGAGCAGTACTTC. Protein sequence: CASSLVPGLAGDLYEQYF.

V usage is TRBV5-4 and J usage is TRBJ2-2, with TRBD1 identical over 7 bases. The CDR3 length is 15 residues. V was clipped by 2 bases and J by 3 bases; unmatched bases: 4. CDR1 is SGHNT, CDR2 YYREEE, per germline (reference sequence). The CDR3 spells CASSFGQEYTGELFF. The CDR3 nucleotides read TGTGCCAGCAGCTTCGGACAGGAATACACCGGGGAGCTGTTTTTT.

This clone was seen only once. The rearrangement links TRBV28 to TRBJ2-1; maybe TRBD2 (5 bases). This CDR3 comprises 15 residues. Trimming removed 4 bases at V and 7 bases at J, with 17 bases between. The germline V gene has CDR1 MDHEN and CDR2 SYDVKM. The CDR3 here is CASSSSGIPGNEQFF. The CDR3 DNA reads TGTGCCAGCAGTTCGTCAGGTATACCGGGGAATGAGCAGTTCTTC.

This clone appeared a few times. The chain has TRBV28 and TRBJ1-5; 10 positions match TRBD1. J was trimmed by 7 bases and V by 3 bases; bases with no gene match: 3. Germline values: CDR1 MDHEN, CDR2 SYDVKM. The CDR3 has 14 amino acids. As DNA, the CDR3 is TGTGCCAGCAGTTTGACAGGGGGCAGGCAGCCCCAGCATTTT. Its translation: CASSLTGGRQPQHF.

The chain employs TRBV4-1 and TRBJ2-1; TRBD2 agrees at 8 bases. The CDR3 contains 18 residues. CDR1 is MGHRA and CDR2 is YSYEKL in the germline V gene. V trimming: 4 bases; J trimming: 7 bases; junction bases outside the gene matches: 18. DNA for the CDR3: TGCGCCAGCAGCCGATTCCATGGGCCAGCGGGAGTATCGAATGAGCAGTTCTTC. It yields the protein CASSRFHGPAGVSNEQFF.

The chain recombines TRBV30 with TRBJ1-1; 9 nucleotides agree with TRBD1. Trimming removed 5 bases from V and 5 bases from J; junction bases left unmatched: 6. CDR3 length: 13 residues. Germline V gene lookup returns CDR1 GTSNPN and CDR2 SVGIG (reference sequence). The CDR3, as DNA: TGTGCCTGGGTCGACAGGGGGTTAACTGAAGCTTTCTTT. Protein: CAWVDRGLTEAFF.

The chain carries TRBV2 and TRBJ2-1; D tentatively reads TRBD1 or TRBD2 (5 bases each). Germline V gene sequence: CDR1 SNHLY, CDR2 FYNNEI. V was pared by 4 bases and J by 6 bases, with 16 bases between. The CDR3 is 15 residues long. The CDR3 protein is CASSAEGSTGNEQFF. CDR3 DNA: TGTGCCAGCAGTGCTGAGGGGTCGACCGGCAATGAGCAGTTCTTC.

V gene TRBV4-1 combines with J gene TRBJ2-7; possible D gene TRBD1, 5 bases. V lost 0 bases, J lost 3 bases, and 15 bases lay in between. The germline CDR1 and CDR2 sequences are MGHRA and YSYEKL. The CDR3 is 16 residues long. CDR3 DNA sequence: TGCGCCAGCAGCCAAGATAAGACAGTCACCCTCTACGAGCAGTACTTC. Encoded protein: CASSQDKTVTLYEQYF.

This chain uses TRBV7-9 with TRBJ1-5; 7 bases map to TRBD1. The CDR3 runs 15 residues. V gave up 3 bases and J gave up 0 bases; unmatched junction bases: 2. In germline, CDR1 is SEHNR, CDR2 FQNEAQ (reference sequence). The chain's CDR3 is CASSFGDSSNQPQHF. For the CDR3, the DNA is TGTGCCAGCAGCTTCGGGGACAGTAGCAATCAGCCCCAGCATTTT.

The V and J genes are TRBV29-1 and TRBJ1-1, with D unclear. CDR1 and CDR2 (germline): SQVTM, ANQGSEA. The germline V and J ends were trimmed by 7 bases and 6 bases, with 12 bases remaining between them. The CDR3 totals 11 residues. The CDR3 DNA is TGCAGCGCTGTCTGGGCCGCTGAAGCTTTCTTT. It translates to CSAVWAAEAFF.

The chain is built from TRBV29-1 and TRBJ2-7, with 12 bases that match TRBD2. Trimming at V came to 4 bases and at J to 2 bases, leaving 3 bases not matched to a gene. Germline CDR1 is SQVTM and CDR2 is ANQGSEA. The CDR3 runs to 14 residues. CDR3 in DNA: TGCAGCGTTGGAGGACTAGCGGGGACCTACGAGCAGTACTTC. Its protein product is CSVGGLAGTYEQYF.

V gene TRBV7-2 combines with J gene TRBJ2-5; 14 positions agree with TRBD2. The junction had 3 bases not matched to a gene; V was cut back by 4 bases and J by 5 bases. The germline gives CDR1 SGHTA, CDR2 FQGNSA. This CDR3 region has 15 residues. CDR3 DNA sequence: TGTGCCAGCAGCTGGACTAGCGGGAGGACGGAGACCCAGTACTTC. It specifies CASSWTSGRTETQYF.

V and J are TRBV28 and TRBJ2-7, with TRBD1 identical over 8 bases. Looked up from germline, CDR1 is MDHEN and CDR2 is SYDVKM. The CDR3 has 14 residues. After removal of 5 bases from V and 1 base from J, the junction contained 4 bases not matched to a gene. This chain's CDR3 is CASSPQGASYEQYF. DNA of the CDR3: TGTGCCAGCAGTCCTCAGGGGGCTTCCTACGAGCAGTACTTC. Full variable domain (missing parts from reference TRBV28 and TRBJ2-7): DVKVTQSSRYLVKRTGEKVFLECVQDMDHENMFWYRQDPGLGLRLIYFSYDVKMKEKGDIPEGYSVSREKKERFSLILESASTNQTSMYLCASSPQGASYEQYFGPGTRLTVT.

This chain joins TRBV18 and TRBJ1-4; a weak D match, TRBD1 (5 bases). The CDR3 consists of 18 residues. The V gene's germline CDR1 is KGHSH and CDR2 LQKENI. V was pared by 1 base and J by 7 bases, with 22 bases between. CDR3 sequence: CASSPQRAGKVPSEKLFF. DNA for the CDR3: TGTGCCAGCTCACCACAGCGGGCAGGGAAGGTTCCGAGTGAAAAACTGTTTTTT.

The CDR3 nucleotides read TGCGCCAGCAGCCCCCTAGGAGCGGTCCCAGATACGCAGTATTTT. It yields the protein CASSPLGAVPDTQYF. This sequence joins TRBV5-1 and TRBJ2-3; TRBD2 might be the D (5 bases). The CDR3 is made up of 15 amino acids. The germline gives CDR1 SGHRS, CDR2 YFSETQ. V was clipped by 4 bases and J by 4 bases, with 16 bases between them.

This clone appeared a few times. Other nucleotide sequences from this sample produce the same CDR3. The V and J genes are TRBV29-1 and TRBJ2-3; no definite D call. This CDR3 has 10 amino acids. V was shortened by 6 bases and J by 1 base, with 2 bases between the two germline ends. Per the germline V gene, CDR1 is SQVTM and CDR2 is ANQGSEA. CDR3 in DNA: TGCAGCGTGGGCACAGATACGCAGTATTTT. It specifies CSVGTDTQYF.